A selection of T cell receptor beta chains follows, all from one sample in a study of PD-1 blockade in classical Hodgkin lymphoma. The protocol was immunoSEQ multiplex PCR, while the TCRdb copy is restricted to in-frame clones and leaves out a portion. This table holds roughly 29,000 clones, roughly 80% found once. This specimen was CD4+ T cells from blood, taken before the fourth cycle of nivolumab. These receptors were collected from a human donor with classical Hodgkin lymphoma. Each CDR3 is given with its conserved first and last residue. A D gene is named only where the DNA matches it firmly. Rows give clone size only sometimes, using once, few, many, or a class for an expanded clone.

TRBV21-1,TRBJ2-2,-,-,TGTGCCAGCAGCAAAGAGGACCCCACCGGGGAGCTGTTTTTT,CASSKEDPTGELFF
TRBV7-9,TRBJ2-5,-,-,TGTGCCAGCAGCTTAAGGGGGACGGGCCAGGGTCAGAACTTC,CASSLRGTGQGQNF
TRBV19,TRBJ1-3,-,-,TGTGCCATTTCAGAGCTTTTTGGAAACACCATATATTTT,CAISELFGNTIYF
TRBV6-5,TRBJ2-2,once,-,TGTGCCAGCAGTTACTCGTTCACCGGGGAGCTGTTTTTT,CASSYSFTGELFF
TRBV7-9,TRBJ2-7,-,-,TGTGCCAGCAGCCAGGGGGGCGGACCCTCCTACGAGCAGTACTTC,CASSQGGGPSYEQYF
TRBV6-5,TRBJ1-1,-,-,TGTGCCAGCAGTTACGGGGAGAACACTGAAGCTTTCTTT,CASSYGENTEAFF
TRBV19,TRBJ2-1,once,-,TGTGCCAGTAGTACCCCGTATATAGCGGAGAACAATGAGCAGTTCTTC,CASSTPYIAENNEQFF
TRBV11-2,TRBJ1-2,-,TRBD1,TGTGCCAGCAGCTTTACTCAGGGGGGGAACTATGGCTACACCTTC,CASSFTQGGNYGYTF
TRBV5-8,TRBJ1-5,-,TRBD1,TGTGCCAGCAGCTCGCGGACAGGGGGCGGCAATCAGCCCCAGCATTTT,CASSSRTGGGNQPQHF
TRBV19,TRBJ1-5,-,-,TGTGCCAGTAAAGACAGGCCAGGCAATCAGCCCCAGCATTTT,CASKDRPGNQPQHF
TRBV4-2,TRBJ2-2,-,TRBD2,TGTGCCAGCAGCCATGTGCAAGGGAGGGAAGACACCGGGGAGCTGTTTTTT,CASSHVQGREDTGELFF
TRBV18,TRBJ2-7,once,-,TGTGCCAGCGCCCTCACTCAGGGGATCAACTACGAGCAGTACTTC,CASALTQGINYEQYF
TRBV7-8,TRBJ2-2,-,-,TGTGCCAGCAGCTTAAGGAAGGGGACCGGGGAGCTGTTTTTT,CASSLRKGTGELFF
TRBV19,TRBJ2-3,few,-,TGTGCCAGTAGTATGGGGAGAGAGGGGACGGGGCAGTATTTT,CASSMGREGTGQYF
TRBV7-9,TRBJ2-5,-,TRBD1,TGTGCCAGCAGCCCTGGGACAGGGGGTCAAGAGACCCAGTACTTC,CASSPGTGGQETQYF
TRBV6-6,TRBJ2-7,-,TRBD2,TGTGCCAGCAGACGACTAGCGGGAGAGGTGCAGTACTTC,CASRRLAGEVQYF
TRBV28,TRBJ1-1,-,-,TGTGCCTGCAGTTTTACGCCAGGGAGGGAAAACACTGAAGCTTTCTTT,CACSFTPGRENTEAFF
TRBV5-1,TRBJ2-5,-,-,TGCGCCAGCAGCTTGTGGGGGAGTGTGACAGTAGAGACCCAGTACTTC,CASSLWGSVTVETQYF
TRBV29-1,TRBJ2-7,-,-,TGCAGCGTTGCAGCAGGCGGCAGGTTCTACGAGCAGTACTTC,CSVAAGGRFYEQYF
TRBV19,TRBJ1-5,-,-,TGTGCCAGTAGTATTCGCAGGAGCAATCAGCCCCAGCATTTT,CASSIRRSNQPQHF
TRBV19,TRBJ1-1,-,TRBD1,TGTGCCAGTTCCACCCTGGACAGGGCCCCTGAAGCTTTCTTT,CASSTLDRAPEAFF
TRBV7-9,TRBJ2-3,-,-,TGTGCCAGCAGCCCCGGGTGGAGGGGATTTAGCACAGATACGCAGTATTTT,CASSPGWRGFSTDTQYF
TRBV30,TRBJ1-1,-,TRBD1,TGTGCCTGGAGGAAGGACAGGCTCCCTGAAGCTTTCTTT,CAWRKDRLPEAFF
TRBV6-6,TRBJ1-1,-,-,TGTGCCAGCAGTTACAGCAGGGCGGACACTGAAGCTTTCTTT,CASSYSRADTEAFF
TRBV5-8,TRBJ2-2,-,-,TGTGCCAGCAGCTTGGCCTGGGCCGGGGAGCTGTTTTTT,CASSLAWAGELFF
TRBV5-1,TRBJ1-1,-,-,TGCGCCAGCAGCCTAAATGGACAGAACACTGAAGCTTTCTTT,CASSLNGQNTEAFF
TRBV28,TRBJ2-1,-,-,TGTGCCAGCAGCCTACAGTGGAGCTCCTACAATGAGCAGTTCTTC,CASSLQWSSYNEQFF
TRBV6-1,TRBJ2-1,-,TRBD2,TGTGCCAGCACTCGGACTAGCGGCCTTTACAATGAGCAGTTCTTC,CASTRTSGLYNEQFF
TRBV7-9,TRBJ1-4,-,-,TGTGCCAGCAGCCCCCGTACGGGTGGCGAAAAACTGTTTTTT,CASSPRTGGEKLFF
TRBV10-3,TRBJ2-3,-,TRBD1,TGTGCCATCAGTGAGAGGGACAGGGCGGTGGATACGCAGTATTTT,CAISERDRAVDTQYF
TRBV28,TRBJ2-7,-,TRBD2,TGTGCCAGCAGTTCCCTACTAGCGGACTACGAGCAGTACTTC,CASSSLLADYEQYF
TRBV21-1,TRBJ1-4,-,-,TGTGCCAGCAGCAAAGAGGGCGGAGGCCCCGGAGGGGAAAAACTGTTTTTT,CASSKEGGGPGGEKLFF
TRBV10-3,TRBJ2-2,-,-,TGTGCCATCAGTGTGGGGGGTATAGACACCGGGGAGCTGTTTTTT,CAISVGGIDTGELFF
TRBV5-1,TRBJ2-3,-,TRBD2,TGCGCCAGCAGCTGGGGGACTAGCGGGACTAGCACAGATACGCAGTATTTT,CASSWGTSGTSTDTQYF
TRBV28,TRBJ1-4,once,TRBD1,TGTGCCAGCAGTTCCTGGACAGGGGGCCGGGCGGCAACTAATGAAAAACTGTTTTTT,CASSSWTGGRAATNEKLFF
TRBV7-9,TRBJ2-3,-,TRBD2,TGTGCCAGCAGTGAGTGGGGAGGGGGCACAGATACGCAGTATTTT,CASSEWGGGTDTQYF
TRBV7-2,TRBJ2-2,-,TRBD2,TGTGCCAGCAGCTTAATGGGACTAGATTTGGGCGGGGAGCTGTTTTTT,CASSLMGLDLGGELFF